Listed below are T cell receptor beta chains from one sample, sequenced in a study of blood T cell repertoires in COVID-19. Only in-frame clones appear in the TCRdb table, and some are missing; sequencing was by immunoSEQ multiplex PCR. The sample consists of 300,000 to 350,000 clones, approximately 90% of them appearing once. The sequencing input was peripheral blood. The receptor source for this set is a man aged 25 to 40 with COVID-19, enrolled during active disease. Both conserved end residues are part of each CDR3. D genes are given only for firm matches. For some rows the clone size is stated as once, few or many, or as a class when expanded; others skip it.

>TRBD1|NA|TRBV5-5|TRBJ1-4
CASRVQGARSEKLFF
TGTGCCAGCAGGGTTCAGGGGGCAAGGAGTGAAAAACTGTTTTTT
>TRBD1|NA|TRBV27|TRBJ1-4
CASSYRGTGQVREKLFF
TGTGCCAGCAGTTATAGAGGGACAGGGCAGGTGAGAGAAAAACTGTTTTTT
>TRBD2|NA|TRBV28|TRBJ2-1
CASSLWGLAHEQFF
TGTGCCAGCAGTTTATGGGGACTAGCACATGAGCAGTTCTTC
>NA|NA|TRBV19|TRBJ1-5
CASSIGPGNPHQPQHF
TGTGCCAGTAGTATCGGGCCAGGGAATCCTCACCAGCCCCAGCATTTT
>TRBD1|NA|TRBV3-1/TRBV3-2|TRBJ2-7
CASSPQGATYEQYF
TGTGCCAGCAGCCCCCAGGGGGCGACCTACGAGCAGTACTTC
>TRBD1|NA|TRBV5-4|TRBJ2-2
CASSLLQGANVELFF
TGTGCCAGCAGCTTATTACAGGGGGCGAACGTGGAGCTGTTTTTT
>NA|NA|TRBV27|TRBJ1-1
CASLITGTRTEAFF
TGTGCCAGCCTCATTACCGGGACTCGGACTGAAGCTTTCTTT
>NA|NA|TRBV18|TRBJ2-2
CASSPLGGGGTGELFF
TGTGCCAGCTCACCACTAGGAGGGGGCGGAACCGGGGAGCTGTTTTTT
>TRBD2|NA|TRBV3-1/TRBV3-2|TRBJ2-2
CASSQGTSGGSGELFF
TGTGCCAGCAGCCAAGGGACTAGCGGGGGGTCCGGGGAGCTGTTTTTT
>TRBD2|NA|TRBV6-5|TRBJ2-2
CASSSISGRSTGELFF
TGTGCCAGCAGTTCGATTAGCGGGAGGTCCACCGGGGAGCTGTTTTTT
>NA|NA|TRBV5-6|TRBJ2-7
CASSLDGVTYEQYF
TGTGCCAGCAGCTTGGACGGGGTAACCTACGAGCAGTACTTC
>TRBD1|NA|TRBV19|TRBJ2-7
CASRDGTDSSYEQYF
TGTGCCAGTCGAGATGGGACAGACAGCTCCTACGAGCAGTACTTC
>TRBD2|NA|TRBV7-3|TRBJ2-1
CASSRTSGPYNEQFF
TGTGCCAGCAGCCGGACTAGCGGGCCATACAATGAGCAGTTCTTC
>NA|few|TRBV18|TRBJ1-1
CASSPNTYLHTEAFF
TGTGCCAGCTCCCCTAATACTTACCTCCACACTGAAGCTTTCTTT
>NA|NA|TRBV6-5|TRBJ2-7
CASTLGGALYEQYF
TGTGCCAGCACCCTAGGGGGGGCTCTCTACGAGCAGTACTTC
>NA|NA|TRBV27|TRBJ1-2
CASSPSGGGYGYTF
TGTGCCAGCAGCCCCTCGGGGGGCGGCTATGGCTACACCTTC
>NA|NA|TRBV10-3|TRBJ1-4
CAISVTGLEEKLFF
TGTGCCATCAGTGTGACGGGGTTGGAGGAAAAACTGTTTTTT
>TRBD2|NA|TRBV3-1/TRBV3-2|TRBJ2-4
CASSQDSTGGGKNIQYF
TGTGCCAGCAGCCAAGATTCTACGGGGGGAGGCAAAAACATTCAGTACTTC
>NA|NA|TRBV3-1/TRBV3-2|TRBJ2-7
CASSSGTIYEQYF
TGTGCCAGCAGCTCCGGGACAATCTACGAGCAGTACTTC
>TRBD1|NA|TRBV9|TRBJ2-3
CASSEGQGYTQYF
TGTGCCAGCAGCGAAGGACAGGGGTATACGCAGTATTTT
>TRBD1|NA|TRBV19|TRBJ2-7
CASSLLQGSRYEQYF
TGTGCCAGTAGTTTACTACAGGGGTCGCGCTACGAGCAGTACTTC
>NA|NA|TRBV28|TRBJ1-4
CASSSVEEKLFF
TGTGCCAGCAGCTCTGTCGAGGAAAAACTGTTTTTT
>NA|NA|TRBV11-2|TRBJ1-1
CASSLDLFRVGNTEAFF
TGTGCCAGCAGCTTAGATCTGTTTCGAGTCGGGAACACTGAAGCTTTCTTT
>TRBD1|NA|TRBV19|TRBJ2-7
CASSIRQGVYEQYF
TGTGCCAGTAGTATCCGACAGGGGGTCTACGAGCAGTACTTC
>TRBD1|NA|TRBV6-5|TRBJ1-2
CASRTPGQGRGYTF
TGTGCCAGCAGAACCCCGGGACAGGGTAGAGGCTACACCTTC
>TRBD2|NA|TRBV19|TRBJ2-7
CASSRTSGSSYEQYF
TGTGCCAGTAGCCGAACTAGCGGGAGCTCCTACGAGCAGTACTTC
>TRBD1|NA|TRBV12-5|TRBJ2-7
CASGLRLWGDRDITGQYF
TGTGCTAGTGGTTTGAGGCTCTGGGGGGACAGGGACATTACGGGGCAGTACTTC
>TRBD2|NA|TRBV10-2|TRBJ2-7
CASSGLAGTYEQYF
TGCGCCAGCAGTGGACTAGCGGGAACCTACGAGCAGTACTTC
>NA|NA|TRBV3-1/TRBV3-2|TRBJ1-2
CASSQDGEGVINYGYTF
TGTGCCAGCAGCCAAGATGGGGAAGGGGTTATCAACTATGGCTACACCTTC
>NA|once|TRBV7-2|TRBJ2-7
CASSLVIYYEQYF
TGTGCCAGCAGCTTAGTTATTTACTACGAGCAGTACTTC
>NA|NA|TRBV5-1|TRBJ2-1
CASSLGSSSYNEQFF
TGCGCCAGCAGCTTGGGCTCGAGCTCCTACAATGAGCAGTTCTTC